Below are 17 T cell receptor beta chains sequenced from a single sample in a study of blood T cell repertoires in COVID-19. The method was immunoSEQ multiplex PCR; TCRdb's version includes in-frame clones alone and lacks a portion of them. The sample yields fewer than 150,000 clones, approximately 84% seen once. Specimen: peripheral blood. These TCRs come from a human donor in a cohort sampled during active COVID-19.

Remarks on this clone: The sample holds other DNA sequences that translate to the same CDR3. The chain links TRBV12-3 or TRBV12-4 to TRBJ1-2; tentative D call: TRBD1 (5 bases). Deletions cut 2 bases from V and 2 bases from J, with 6 bases between. The CDR3 is made up of 13 amino acids. The CDR3 spells CASSLRQNYGYTF. The CDR3 DNA sequence: TGTGCCAGCAGTTTAAGACAGAACTATGGCTACACCTTC.

The V call is TRBV30, the J call TRBJ2-2, with D perhaps matching TRBD2 (5 bases). Trimming took off 6 bases at V and 3 bases at J, with 11 bases between the two ends. The CDR3 is 13 residues long. Germline CDR1 is GTSNPN and CDR2 is SVGIG (reference sequence). The chain's CDR3 is CACRRAYTGELFF. The CDR3 DNA follows: TGTGCCTGTAGGCGGGCCTACACCGGGGAGCTGTTTTTT.

The chain recombines TRBV6-1 with TRBJ1-1; the match to TRBD1 covers 8 bases. Germline CDR1 MNHNS, CDR2 SASEGT. This CDR3 region has 13 residues. V trimming: 3 bases; J trimming: 5 bases; junction bases outside the gene matches: 2. The CDR3 nucleotides read TGTGCCAGCAGTGACAGGGGGCAGACTGAAGCTTTCTTT. Amino acids: CASSDRGQTEAFF.

This clone was picked up a small number of times. The chain employs TRBV30 and TRBJ2-1; TRBD2 is a possible D gene (6 bases). Germline assignment: CDR1 GTSNPN and CDR2 SVGIG (reference sequence). This CDR3 has 12 residues. Trimming removed 3 bases at V and 7 bases at J, with 10 bases between. CDR3 in amino acids: CAWRWAGNEQFF. CDR3 nucleotide sequence: TGTGCCTGGAGATGGGCGGGGAATGAGCAGTTCTTC.

The chain carries TRBV7-9 and TRBJ2-5; the D is unclear. In germline, CDR1 is SEHNR, CDR2 FQNEAQ (reference sequence). V gave up 4 bases and J gave up 4 bases, with 16 bases separating them. This CDR3 has 15 amino acids. CDR3 nucleotides: TGTGCCAGCAGCTCCCCCTCTTTAGCAGCAGAGACCCAGTACTTC. This codes for CASSSPSLAAETQYF.

The chain has TRBV7-9 and TRBJ1-1, with TRBD1 as a possible D gene (5 bases). CDR1 and CDR2 from the germline V gene are SEHNR and FQNEAQ (reference sequence). There are 14 residues in the CDR3. The V and J ends lost 1 base and 1 base respectively, with 7 bases between them. The CDR3 is CASSLDDRNTEAFF. The CDR3 region has the DNA TGTGCCAGCAGCTTAGATGACAGGAACACTGAAGCTTTCTTT. Variable domain in full (rest from reference TRBV7-9 and TRBJ1-1): DTGVSQNPRHKITKRGQNVTFRCDPISEHNRLYWYRQTLGQGPEFLTYFQNEAQLEKSRLLSDRFSAERPKGSFSTLEIQRTEQGDSAMYLCASSLDDRNTEAFFGQGTRLTVV.

This clone was seen once. The V call is TRBV3-1 (or the pseudogene TRBV3-2), the J call TRBJ2-1, with D hard to call. Looked up from germline, CDR1 is LGHDT and CDR2 is YNNKEL (reference sequence). CDR3 size: 15 residues. Between the trimmed V and J ends, which lost 0 bases and 0 bases, there was a span of 6 bases. Written as DNA, the CDR3 is TGTGCCAGCAGCCAAGACTTGAGCTCCTACAATGAGCAGTTCTTC. As protein: CASSQDLSSYNEQFF.

The rearrangement uses TRBV10-3 and TRBJ1-4; 7 nucleotides match TRBD1. The CDR3 consists of 16 residues. V was clipped by 6 bases and J by 4 bases; unmatched bases: 11. Germline assignment: CDR1 ENHRY and CDR2 SYGVKD. The DNA for the CDR3 is TGTGCCATCAGCGCCAGGGACAGCGGCATTAATGAAAAACTGTTTTTT. It encodes CAISARDSGINEKLFF.

The chain employs TRBV18 and TRBJ2-5; TRBD2 agrees at 13 bases. Trimming took 5 bases from V and 3 from J; bases not matched to a gene: 12. Germline V gives CDR1 KGHSH, CDR2 LQKENI. The CDR3 totals 18 residues. In DNA form, the CDR3 reads TGTGCCAGCTCAGAGGGACTAGCGGGGACGGGGCGAGAAGAGACCCAGTACTTC. Protein sequence: CASSEGLAGTGREETQYF.

The V gene is TRBV10-1, the J gene TRBJ2-3; D is possibly TRBD1 (6 bases). The CDR3 runs 14 residues. The germline V and J ends were trimmed by 4 bases and 0 bases, with 8 bases remaining between them. Looked up from germline, CDR1 is WNHNN and CDR2 is SYGVQD (reference sequence). CDR3 in DNA: TGCGCCAGCAGTGGGGGGCAGAGCACAGATACGCAGTATTTT. Translated, it gives CASSGGQSTDTQYF.

The V gene is TRBV7-2, the J gene TRBJ2-5, with 10 bases matching TRBD2. This CDR3 has 18 residues. The germline CDR1 and CDR2 sequences are SGHTA and FQGNSA. With 5 bases clipped from V and 4 bases from J, the junction kept 16 bases outside the gene matches. CDR3 amino acids: CASSDPRERGGIRETQYF. In nucleotides, the CDR3 is TGTGCCAGCAGCGATCCCAGGGAGCGGGGGGGCATTAGAGAGACCCAGTACTTC.

The genes are TRBV5-1 and TRBJ2-7; D possibly corresponds to TRBD2 (6 bases). This CDR3 spans 14 amino acids. The V gene's germline CDR1 is SGHRS and CDR2 YFSETQ. Trimming took off 3 bases at V and 3 bases at J, with 13 bases between the two ends. The CDR3 DNA sequence: TGCGCCAGCAGCTCCGGGACGGGGGACTACGAGCAGTACTTC. This gives the protein CASSSGTGDYEQYF.

This clone was observed a few times. The chain links TRBV5-1 to TRBJ2-5; 7 nucleotides line up with TRBD1. This CDR3 spans 14 amino acids. Unmatched junction bases numbered 6, after V lost 2 bases and J lost 5 bases. Per the germline V gene, CDR1 is SGHRS and CDR2 is YFSETQ. The CDR3 region has the DNA TGCGCCAGCAGCTTTACAGGGGTTCGGGAGACCCAGTACTTC. Residues: CASSFTGVRETQYF.

The J gene is TRBJ1-1, the V gene TRBV10-1; D is possibly TRBD1 (5 bases). This CDR3 is built from 15 residues. V lost 0 bases and J 3 bases, leaving 11 bases between the germline ends. Germline V CDR1 and CDR2: WNHNN, SYGVQD (reference sequence). As DNA, the CDR3 is TGCGCCAGCAGTGAGTCGGACACGTCCGACACTGAAGCTTTCTTT. It translates to CASSESDTSDTEAFF.

This chain joins TRBV10-3 and TRBJ1-1; TRBD1 aligns across 7 bases. Trimming at V came to 10 bases and at J to 3 bases, leaving 5 bases not matched to a gene. CDR3 length: 12 residues. The germline CDR1 and CDR2 sequences are ENHRY and SYGVKD. For the CDR3, the DNA is TGTGCCACCGGGACAGTCGACACTGAAGCTTTCTTT. This codes for CATGTVDTEAFF.

The chain joins TRBV5-1 to TRBJ2-7; 9 bases fit TRBD1. CDR3 length: 16 amino acids. V shed 0 bases and J 1 base; nucleotides not matched to a gene: 5. Per the germline V gene, CDR1 is SGHRS and CDR2 is YFSETQ. The CDR3 nucleotides are TGCGCCAGCAGCTTGGAGACAGGGGGACCTTCCTACGAGCAGTACTTC. Its translation: CASSLETGGPSYEQYF.

The chain recombines TRBV7-3 with TRBJ1-3; 9 bases line up with TRBD1. Germline trimming cut 5 bases from V and 2 bases from J; bases unmatched to any gene: 7. Germline loops: CDR1 SGHTA, CDR2 FQGTGA. The CDR3 loop spans 16 amino acids. CDR3 region: CASSPQGAAPGNTIYF. CDR3 nucleotide sequence: TGTGCCAGCAGCCCACAGGGGGCAGCCCCTGGAAACACCATATATTTT.